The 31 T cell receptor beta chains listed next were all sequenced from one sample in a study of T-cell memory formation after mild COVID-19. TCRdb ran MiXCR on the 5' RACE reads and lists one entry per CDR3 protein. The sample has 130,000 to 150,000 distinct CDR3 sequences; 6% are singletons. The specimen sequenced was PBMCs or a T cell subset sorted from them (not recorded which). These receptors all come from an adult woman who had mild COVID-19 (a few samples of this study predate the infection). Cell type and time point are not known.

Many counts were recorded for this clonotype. The CDR3 sequence is CASIRKPATDTQYF. CDR3 nucleotides: TGTGCCAGCATTCGTAAGCCAGCCACAGATACGCAGTATTTT. The chain joins TRBV5-5 to TRBJ2-3, with D hard to call. Trimming pared 6 bases from V and 2 bases from J, leaving 13 bases between. Germline-derived CDR1 and CDR2 are SGHKS and YYEKEE (reference sequence). The CDR3 spans 14 residues.

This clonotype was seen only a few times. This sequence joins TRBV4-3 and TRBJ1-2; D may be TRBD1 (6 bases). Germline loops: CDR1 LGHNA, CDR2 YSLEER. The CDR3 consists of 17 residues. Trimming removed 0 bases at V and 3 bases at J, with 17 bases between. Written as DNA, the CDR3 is TGCGCCAGCAGCCAAGATCTCTCAGGGGCGCGGGACTATGGCTACACCTTC. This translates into CASSQDLSGARDYGYTF.

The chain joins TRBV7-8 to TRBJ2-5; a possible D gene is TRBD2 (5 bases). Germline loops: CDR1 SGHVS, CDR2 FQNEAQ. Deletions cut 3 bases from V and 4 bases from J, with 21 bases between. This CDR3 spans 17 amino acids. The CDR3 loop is CASSLFNPVRLRETQYF. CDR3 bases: TGTGCCAGCAGCTTGTTTAACCCCGTCAGACTACGAGAGACCCAGTACTTC.

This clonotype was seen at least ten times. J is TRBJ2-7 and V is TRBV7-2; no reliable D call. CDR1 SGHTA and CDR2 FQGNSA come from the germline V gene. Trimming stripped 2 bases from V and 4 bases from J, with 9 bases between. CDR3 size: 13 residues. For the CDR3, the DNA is TGTGCCAGCAGCTTAAACAAGGGTTACGAGCAGTACTTC. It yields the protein CASSLNKGYEQYF. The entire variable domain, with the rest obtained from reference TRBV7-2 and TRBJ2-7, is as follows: GAGVSQSPSNKVTEKGKDVELRCDPISGHTALYWYRQSLGQGLEFLIYFQGNSAPDKSGLPSDRFSAERTGGSVSTLTIQRTQQEDSAVYLCASSLNKGYEQYFGPGTRLTVT.

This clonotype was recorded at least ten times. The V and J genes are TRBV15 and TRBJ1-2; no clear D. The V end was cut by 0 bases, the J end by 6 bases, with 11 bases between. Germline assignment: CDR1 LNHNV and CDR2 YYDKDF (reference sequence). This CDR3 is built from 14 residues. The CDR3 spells CATSRERLGDGYTF. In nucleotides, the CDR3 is TGTGCCACCAGCAGAGAGAGGCTCGGGGATGGCTACACCTTC.

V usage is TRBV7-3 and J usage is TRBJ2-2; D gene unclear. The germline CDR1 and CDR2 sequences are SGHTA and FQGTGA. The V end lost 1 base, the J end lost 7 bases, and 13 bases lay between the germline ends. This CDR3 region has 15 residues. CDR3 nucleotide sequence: TGTGCCAGCAGCTTAAGTAGTAGGGCGAACGGGGAGCTGTTTTTT. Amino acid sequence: CASSLSSRANGELFF.

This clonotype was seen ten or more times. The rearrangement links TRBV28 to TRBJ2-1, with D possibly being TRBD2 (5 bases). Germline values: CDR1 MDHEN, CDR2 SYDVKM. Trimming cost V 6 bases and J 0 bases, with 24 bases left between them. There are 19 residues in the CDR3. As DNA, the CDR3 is TGTGCCAGCAGGTGGGCCAGGTTTCACCCTGGGAGCTCCTACAATGAGCAGTTCTTC. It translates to CASRWARFHPGSSYNEQFF.

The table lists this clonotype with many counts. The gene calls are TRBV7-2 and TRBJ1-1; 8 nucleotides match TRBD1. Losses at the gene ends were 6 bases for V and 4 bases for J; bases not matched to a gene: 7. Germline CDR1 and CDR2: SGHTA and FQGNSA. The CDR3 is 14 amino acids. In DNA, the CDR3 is TGTGCCAGCAGATACGGGACAGGTCGCACTGAAGCTTTCTTT. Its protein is CASRYGTGRTEAFF.

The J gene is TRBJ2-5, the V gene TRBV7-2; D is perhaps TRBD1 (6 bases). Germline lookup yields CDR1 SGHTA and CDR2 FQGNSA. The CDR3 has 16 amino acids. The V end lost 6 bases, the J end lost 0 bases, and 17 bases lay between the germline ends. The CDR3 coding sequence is TGTGCCAGCAGTTCGGGACACCTGATGTACCAAGAGACCCAGTACTTC. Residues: CASSSGHLMYQETQYF.

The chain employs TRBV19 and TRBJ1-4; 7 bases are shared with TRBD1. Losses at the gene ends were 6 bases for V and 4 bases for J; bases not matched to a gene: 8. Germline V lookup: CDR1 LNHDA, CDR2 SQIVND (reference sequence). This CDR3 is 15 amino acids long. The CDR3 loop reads CASRPSGQRNEKLFF. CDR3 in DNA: TGTGCCAGTAGACCCTCGGGACAGCGTAATGAAAAACTGTTTTTT. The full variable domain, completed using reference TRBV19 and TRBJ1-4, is DGGITQSPKYLFRKEGQNVTLSCEQNLNHDAMYWYRQDPGQGLRLIYYSQIVNDFQKGDIAEGYSVSREKKESFPLTVTSAQKNPTAFYLCASRPSGQRNEKLFFGSGTQLSVL.

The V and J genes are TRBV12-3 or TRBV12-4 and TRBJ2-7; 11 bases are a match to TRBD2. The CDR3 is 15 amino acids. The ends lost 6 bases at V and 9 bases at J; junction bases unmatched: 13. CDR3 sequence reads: CASSPGLAAARGQYF. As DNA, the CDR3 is TGTGCCAGCAGCCCGGGACTAGCGGCCGCTCGAGGGCAGTACTTC.

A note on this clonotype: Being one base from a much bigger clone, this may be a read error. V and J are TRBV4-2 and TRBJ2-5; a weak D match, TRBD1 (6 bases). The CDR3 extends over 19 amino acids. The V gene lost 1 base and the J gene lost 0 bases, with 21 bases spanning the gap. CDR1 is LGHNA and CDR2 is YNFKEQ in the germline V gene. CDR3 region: CASSQVVAGERTYQETQYF. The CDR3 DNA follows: TGTGCCAGCAGCCAAGTCGTGGCAGGGGAGAGGACGTACCAAGAGACCCAGTACTTC.

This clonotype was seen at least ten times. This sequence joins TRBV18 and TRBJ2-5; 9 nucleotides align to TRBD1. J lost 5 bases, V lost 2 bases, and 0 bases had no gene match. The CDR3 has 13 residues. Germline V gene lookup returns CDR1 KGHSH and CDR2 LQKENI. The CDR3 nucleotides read TGTGCCAGCTCACCAGGGACAGGGGAGACCCAGTACTTC. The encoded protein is CASSPGTGETQYF.

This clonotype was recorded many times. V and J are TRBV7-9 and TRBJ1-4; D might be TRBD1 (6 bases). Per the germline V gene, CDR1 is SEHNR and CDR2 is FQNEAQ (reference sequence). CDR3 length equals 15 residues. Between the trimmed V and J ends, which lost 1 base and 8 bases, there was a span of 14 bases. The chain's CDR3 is CASSLEGTTREKLFF. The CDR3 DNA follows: TGTGCCAGCAGCTTAGAGGGGACAACCAGGGAAAAACTGTTTTTT. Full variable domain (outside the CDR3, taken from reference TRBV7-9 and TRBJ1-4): DTGVSQNPRHKITKRGQNVTFRCDPISEHNRLYWYRQTLGQGPEFLTYFQNEAQLEKSRLLSDRFSAERPKGSFSTLEIQRTEQGDSAMYLCASSLEGTTREKLFFGSGTQLSVL.

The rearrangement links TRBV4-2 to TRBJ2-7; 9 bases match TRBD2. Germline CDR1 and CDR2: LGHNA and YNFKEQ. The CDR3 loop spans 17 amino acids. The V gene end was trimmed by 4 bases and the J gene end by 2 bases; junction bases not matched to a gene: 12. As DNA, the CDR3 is TGTGCCAGCAGCCGCGGGGGGGGGGTAGCCCGCCCCTACGAGCAGTACTTC. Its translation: CASSRGGGVARPYEQYF.

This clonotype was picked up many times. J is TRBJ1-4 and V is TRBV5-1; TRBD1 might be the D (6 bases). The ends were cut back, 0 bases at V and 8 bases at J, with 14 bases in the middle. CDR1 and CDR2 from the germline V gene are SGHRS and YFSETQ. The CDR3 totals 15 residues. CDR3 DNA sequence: TGCGCCAGCAGCTTGGGGGGGCATTCTGAAGAAAAACTGTTTTTT. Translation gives CASSLGGHSEEKLFF.

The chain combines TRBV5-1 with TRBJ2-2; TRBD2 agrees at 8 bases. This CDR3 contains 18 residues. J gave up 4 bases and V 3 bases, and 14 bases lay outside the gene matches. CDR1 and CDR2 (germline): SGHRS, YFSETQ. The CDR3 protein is CASSSYGVVAGSTGELFF. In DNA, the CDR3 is TGCGCCAGCAGCTCGTATGGGGTTGTAGCGGGGTCCACCGGGGAGCTGTTTTTT.

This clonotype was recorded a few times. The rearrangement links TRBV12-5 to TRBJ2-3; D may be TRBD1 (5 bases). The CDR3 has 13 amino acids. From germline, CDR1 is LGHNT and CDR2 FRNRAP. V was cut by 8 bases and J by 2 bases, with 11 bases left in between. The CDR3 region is CASRGWITDTQYF. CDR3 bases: TGTGCTAGTAGGGGCTGGATCACAGATACGCAGTATTTT. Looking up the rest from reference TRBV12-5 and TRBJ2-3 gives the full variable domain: DARVTQTPRHKVTEMGQEVTMRCQPILGHNTVFWYRQTMMQGLELLAYFRNRAPLDDSGMPKDRFSAEMPDATLATLKIQPSEPRDSAVYFCASRGWITDTQYFGPGTRLTVL.

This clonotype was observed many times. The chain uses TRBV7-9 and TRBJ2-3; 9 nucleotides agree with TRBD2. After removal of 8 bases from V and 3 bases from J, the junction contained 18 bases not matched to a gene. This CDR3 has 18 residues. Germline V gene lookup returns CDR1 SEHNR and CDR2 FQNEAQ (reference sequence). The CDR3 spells CASYQGLKTSGPTDTQYF. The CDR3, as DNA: TGTGCCAGCTACCAGGGACTAAAGACTAGCGGCCCAACAGATACGCAGTATTTT.

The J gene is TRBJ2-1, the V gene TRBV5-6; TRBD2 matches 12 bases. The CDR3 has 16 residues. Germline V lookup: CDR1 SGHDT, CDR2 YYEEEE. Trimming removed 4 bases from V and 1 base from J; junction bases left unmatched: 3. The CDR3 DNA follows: TGTGCCAGCAGCATCGGACTAGCGGGGTCCTACAATGAGCAGTTCTTC. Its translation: CASSIGLAGSYNEQFF.

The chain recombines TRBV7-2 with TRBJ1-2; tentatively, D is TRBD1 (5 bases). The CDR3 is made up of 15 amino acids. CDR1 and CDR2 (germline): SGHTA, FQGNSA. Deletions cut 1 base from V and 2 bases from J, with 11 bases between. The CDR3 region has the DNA TGTGCCAGCAGCTTAGGCGGGGGAATAAACTATGGCTACACCTTC. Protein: CASSLGGGINYGYTF.

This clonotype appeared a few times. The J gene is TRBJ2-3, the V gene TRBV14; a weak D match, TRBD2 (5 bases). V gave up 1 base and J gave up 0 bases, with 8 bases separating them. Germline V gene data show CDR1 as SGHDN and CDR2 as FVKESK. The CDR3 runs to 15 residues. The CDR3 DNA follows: TGTGCCAGCAGCCAAGCCGCGGGCAGCACAGATACGCAGTATTTT. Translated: CASSQAAGSTDTQYF.

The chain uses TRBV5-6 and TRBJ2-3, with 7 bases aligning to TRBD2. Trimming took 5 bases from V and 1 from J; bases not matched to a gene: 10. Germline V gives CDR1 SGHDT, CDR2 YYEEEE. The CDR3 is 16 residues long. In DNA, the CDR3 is TGTGCCAGCAGTCAAAAAGCGGGGTCTGGCACAGATACGCAGTATTTT. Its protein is CASSQKAGSGTDTQYF.

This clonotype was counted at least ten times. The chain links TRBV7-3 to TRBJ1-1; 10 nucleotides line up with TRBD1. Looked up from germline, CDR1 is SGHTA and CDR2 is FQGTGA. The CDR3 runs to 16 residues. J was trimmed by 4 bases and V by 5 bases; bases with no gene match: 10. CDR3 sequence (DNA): TGTGCCAGCAGCCAAGGGATTGGGACAGGGGCCACTGAAGCTTTCTTT. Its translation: CASSQGIGTGATEAFF.

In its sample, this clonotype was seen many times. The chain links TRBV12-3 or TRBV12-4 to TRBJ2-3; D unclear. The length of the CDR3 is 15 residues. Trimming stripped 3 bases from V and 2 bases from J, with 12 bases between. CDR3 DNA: TGTGCCAGCAGTTTTGAAAGCAAATTCACAGATACGCAGTATTTT. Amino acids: CASSFESKFTDTQYF.

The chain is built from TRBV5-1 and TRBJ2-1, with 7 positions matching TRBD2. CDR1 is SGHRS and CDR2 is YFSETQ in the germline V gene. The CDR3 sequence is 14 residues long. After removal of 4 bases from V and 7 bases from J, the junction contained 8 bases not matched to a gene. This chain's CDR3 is CASSRGVQRNEQFF. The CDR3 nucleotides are TGCGCCAGCAGCCGGGGGGTCCAAAGGAATGAGCAGTTCTTC.

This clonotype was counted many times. The CDR3 sequence: CSAEGLGTEAFF. CDR3 in DNA: TGCAGTGCCGAGGGGTTGGGGACTGAAGCTTTCTTT. The J gene is TRBJ1-1, the V gene TRBV20-1; D may be TRBD1 (5 bases). CDR3 size: 12 residues. V shed 6 bases and J shed 5 bases, with 13 bases lying between them. The V gene's germline CDR1 is DFQATT and CDR2 SNEGSKA (reference sequence).

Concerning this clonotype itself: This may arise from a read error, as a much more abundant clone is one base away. The DNA for the CDR3 is TGTGCCAGCAGCCTTTCACGGTCAGGGAACAGGAACACTGAAGCTTTCTTT. As protein: CASSLSRSGNRNTEAFF. The chain couples TRBV14 to TRBJ1-1, with D perhaps TRBD1 (5 bases). The CDR3 has 17 amino acids. V was shortened by 4 bases and J by 1 base, with 19 bases between the two germline ends. Looked up from germline, CDR1 is SGHDN and CDR2 is FVKESK.

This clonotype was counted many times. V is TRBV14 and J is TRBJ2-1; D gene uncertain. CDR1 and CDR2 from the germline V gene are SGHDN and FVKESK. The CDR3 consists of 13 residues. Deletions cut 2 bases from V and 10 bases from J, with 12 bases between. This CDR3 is CASSQFGPAEQFF. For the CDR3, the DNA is TGTGCCAGCAGCCAATTCGGGCCCGCGGAGCAGTTCTTC.

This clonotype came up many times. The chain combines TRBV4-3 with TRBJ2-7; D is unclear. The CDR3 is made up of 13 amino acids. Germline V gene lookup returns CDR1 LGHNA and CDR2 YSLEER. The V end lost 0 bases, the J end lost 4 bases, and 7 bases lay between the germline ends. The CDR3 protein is CASSQDLGYEQYF. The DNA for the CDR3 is TGCGCCAGCAGCCAAGATCTAGGATACGAGCAGTACTTC.

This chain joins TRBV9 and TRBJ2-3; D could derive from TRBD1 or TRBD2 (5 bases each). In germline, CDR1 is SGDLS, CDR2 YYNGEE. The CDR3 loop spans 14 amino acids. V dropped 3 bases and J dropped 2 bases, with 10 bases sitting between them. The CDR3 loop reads CASSDLGTTDTQYF. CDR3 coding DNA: TGTGCCAGCAGCGACCTCGGGACCACAGATACGCAGTATTTT. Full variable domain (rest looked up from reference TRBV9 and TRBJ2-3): DSGVTQTPKHLITATGQRVTLRCSPRSGDLSVYWYQQSLDQGLQFLIQYYNGEERAKGNILERFSAQQFPDLHSELNLSSLELGDSALYFCASSDLGTTDTQYFGPGTRLTVL.